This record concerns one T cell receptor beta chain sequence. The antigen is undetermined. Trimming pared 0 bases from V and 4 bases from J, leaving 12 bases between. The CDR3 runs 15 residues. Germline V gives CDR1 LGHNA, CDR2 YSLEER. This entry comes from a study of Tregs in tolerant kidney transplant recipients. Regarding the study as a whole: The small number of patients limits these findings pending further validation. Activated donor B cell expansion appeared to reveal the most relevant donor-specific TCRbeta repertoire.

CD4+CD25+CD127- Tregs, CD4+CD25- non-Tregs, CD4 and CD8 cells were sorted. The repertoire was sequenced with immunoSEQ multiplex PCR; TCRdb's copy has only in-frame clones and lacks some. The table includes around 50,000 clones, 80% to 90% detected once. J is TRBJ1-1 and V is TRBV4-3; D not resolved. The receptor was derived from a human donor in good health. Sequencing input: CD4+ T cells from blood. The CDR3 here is CASSQDSQAGTEAFF. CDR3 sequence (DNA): TGCGCCAGCAGCCAAGATTCGCAAGCGGGCACTGAAGCTTTCTTT.